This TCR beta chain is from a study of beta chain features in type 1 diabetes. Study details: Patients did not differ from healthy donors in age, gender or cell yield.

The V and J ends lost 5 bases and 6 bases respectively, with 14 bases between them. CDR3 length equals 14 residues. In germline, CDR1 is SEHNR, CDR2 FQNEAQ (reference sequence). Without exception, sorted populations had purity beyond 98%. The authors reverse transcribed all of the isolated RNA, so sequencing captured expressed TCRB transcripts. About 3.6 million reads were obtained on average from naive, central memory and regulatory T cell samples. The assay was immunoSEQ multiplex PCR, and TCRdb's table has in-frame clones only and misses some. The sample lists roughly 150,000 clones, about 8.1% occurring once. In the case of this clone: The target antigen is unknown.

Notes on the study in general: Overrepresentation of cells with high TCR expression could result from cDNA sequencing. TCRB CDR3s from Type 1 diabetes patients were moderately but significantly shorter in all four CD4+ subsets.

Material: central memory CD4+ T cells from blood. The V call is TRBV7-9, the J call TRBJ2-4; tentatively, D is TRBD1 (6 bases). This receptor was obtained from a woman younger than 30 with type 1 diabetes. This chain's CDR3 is CASSLGLTGNIQYF. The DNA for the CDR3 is TGTGCCAGCAGCCTTGGACTGACAGGAAACATTCAGTACTTC.